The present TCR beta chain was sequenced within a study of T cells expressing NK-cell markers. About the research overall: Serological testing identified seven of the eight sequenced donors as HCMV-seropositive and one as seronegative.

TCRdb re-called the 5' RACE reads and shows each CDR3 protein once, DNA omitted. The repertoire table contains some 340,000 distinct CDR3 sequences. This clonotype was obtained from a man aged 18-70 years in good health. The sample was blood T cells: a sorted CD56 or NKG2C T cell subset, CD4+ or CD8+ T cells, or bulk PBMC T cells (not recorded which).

The CDR3 region is CSASLGHLGGSKNYGYTF. This chain uses TRBV20-1 with TRBJ1-2. The CDR3 runs to 18 residues. The V gene's germline CDR1 is DFQATT and CDR2 SNEGSKA (reference sequence).